This T cell receptor beta chain was found in a study of cytomegalovirus exposure and HLA in healthy donors. Assay used: immunoSEQ multiplex PCR; TCRdb lists only in-frame clones, some missing. The data show some 240,000 clones, with around four fifths seen just once and around 5.6% held by the top ten. The length of the CDR3 is 18 residues. J was trimmed by 0 bases and V by 4 bases; bases with no gene match: 9. Germline V gene sequence: CDR1 SGHNT, CDR2 YYREEE (reference sequence). This TCR came from a woman between 18 and 29 years old in good health and CMV-seronegative. The genes are TRBV5-4 and TRBJ2-7; 14 bases align to TRBD2. The sample was PBMCs. The CDR3 region has the DNA TGTGCCAGCAGCCCTGGACTAGCGGGGGGCCTTAACTCCTACGAGCAGTACTTC. Its protein product is CASSPGLAGGLNSYEQYF.